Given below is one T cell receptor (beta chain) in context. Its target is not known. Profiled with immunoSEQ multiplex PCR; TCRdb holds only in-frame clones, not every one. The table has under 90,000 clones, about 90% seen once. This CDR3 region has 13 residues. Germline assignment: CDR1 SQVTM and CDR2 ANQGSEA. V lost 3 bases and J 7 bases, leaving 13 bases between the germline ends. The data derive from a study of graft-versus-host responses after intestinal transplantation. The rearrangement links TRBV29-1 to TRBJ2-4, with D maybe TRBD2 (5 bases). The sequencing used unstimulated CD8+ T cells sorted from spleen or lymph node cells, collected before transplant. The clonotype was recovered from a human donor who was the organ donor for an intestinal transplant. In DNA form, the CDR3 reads TGCAGCGTTGACACAGACGGGGAGAACATTCAGTACTTC. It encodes CSVDTDGENIQYF.